These T cell receptor beta chains were read from a single sample in a study of CD8 T cells in Susac syndrome. TCRdb passed the immunoSEQ multiplex PCR reads through MiXCR, listing each CDR3 protein once. The sample lists under 150,000 distinct CDR3 sequences; approximately 95% were seen once. The sample consisted of CD4+ T cells from PBMCs. The receptors here all came from a human donor with Susac syndrome. Both conserved end residues are part of each CDR3. D genes are given only for firm matches. A clone size is listed for some rows: how often the clone was seen (once, few, many), or a class if it is expanded.

size: .; J: TRBJ2-7; D: TRBD2; V: TRBV29-1; DNA: TGCAGCGTTACCAGCGGGAGCCATATCTGGGAGCAGTACTTC; CDR3: CSVTSGSHIWEQYF
size: .; J: TRBJ1-2; D: .; V: TRBV9; DNA: TGTGCCAGCAGCGTAGACCGTTGGGACGGCTATGGCTACACCTTC; CDR3: CASSVDRWDGYGYTF
size: .; J: TRBJ2-7; D: .; V: TRBV18; DNA: TGTGCCAGCTCACCGCTACTGGGCGGATACGAGCAGTACTTC; CDR3: CASSPLLGGYEQYF
size: .; J: TRBJ1-1; D: .; V: TRBV12-3/TRBV12-4; DNA: TGTGCCAGCAGTTTTTCAGGGGTGATGAACACTGAAGCTTTCTTT; CDR3: CASSFSGVMNTEAFF
size: .; J: TRBJ2-4; D: .; V: TRBV30; DNA: TGTGCCTGGAGTCCGGGGGCCAAAAACATTCAGTACTTC; CDR3: CAWSPGAKNIQYF
size: .; J: TRBJ2-1; D: TRBD2; V: TRBV20-1; DNA: TGCAGTGCTAGTATGACTAGCGCGTACAATGAGCAGTTCTTC; CDR3: CSASMTSAYNEQFF
size: once; J: TRBJ2-4; D: .; V: TRBV11-2; DNA: TGTGCCAGCAGCGCGCCTATGTCCGCGAACATTCAGTACTTC; CDR3: CASSAPMSANIQYF
size: .; J: TRBJ2-3; D: .; V: TRBV12-3/TRBV12-4; DNA: TGTGCCAGCACCCCAAGTACGCGCAGAGATACGCAGTATTTT; CDR3: CASTPSTRRDTQYF
size: .; J: TRBJ2-4; D: .; V: TRBV5-6; DNA: TGTGCCAGCAGCGAGGACCCGTTCTCGCCGATTCAGTACTTC; CDR3: CASSEDPFSPIQYF
size: .; J: TRBJ1-2; D: .; V: TRBV7-9; DNA: TGTGCCAGCAGCCCTCAGCAGGGTAACTATGGCTACACCTTC; CDR3: CASSPQQGNYGYTF
size: .; J: TRBJ1-2; D: .; V: TRBV20-1; DNA: TGCAGTGGGACGGAAGCTAACTATGGCTACACCTTC; CDR3: CSGTEANYGYTF
size: .; J: TRBJ2-5; D: .; V: TRBV29-1; DNA: TGCAGCGTAGTCACGAACGAGGGGACCCAGTACTTC; CDR3: CSVVTNEGTQYF
size: .; J: TRBJ2-7; D: .; V: TRBV25-1; DNA: TGTGCCAGTTCGATTGGATTGGAAGAGCAGTACTTC; CDR3: CASSIGLEEQYF
size: .; J: TRBJ1-6; D: .; V: TRBV20-1; DNA: TGCAGTGCGGCCGATGGGGCGAGGAGTTCACCCCTCCACTTT; CDR3: CSAADGARSSPLHF
size: .; J: TRBJ2-7; D: TRBD2; V: TRBV20-1; DNA: TGCAGTGCTAGGAGGACTAGCGGTTCCTACGAGCAGTACTTC; CDR3: CSARRTSGSYEQYF
size: .; J: TRBJ2-2; D: .; V: TRBV28; DNA: TGTGCCAGCAGCTCTCCAGGGTCTACCGGGGAGCTGTTTTTT; CDR3: CASSSPGSTGELFF
size: .; J: TRBJ2-1; D: TRBD2; V: TRBV5-1; DNA: TGCGCCAGCAGCCCGGGACTAGCCCACTACAATGAGCAGTTCTTC; CDR3: CASSPGLAHYNEQFF
size: .; J: TRBJ2-3; D: .; V: TRBV3-1; DNA: TGTGCCAGCAGCCAATTGCAGCGGGATACGCAGTATTTT; CDR3: CASSQLQRDTQYF
size: .; J: TRBJ2-6; D: .; V: TRBV12-3/TRBV12-4; DNA: TGTGCCAGCCGCGACAGGGCCAACGTCCTGACTTTC; CDR3: CASRDRANVLTF
size: .; J: TRBJ2-3; D: .; V: TRBV30; DNA: TGTGCCTGTCCCAATCGGGCATTCGGGGGTACGCAGTATTTT; CDR3: CACPNRAFGGTQYF
size: .; J: TRBJ2-6; D: .; V: TRBV28; DNA: TGTGCCAGCAGTTCCTCCTGGGCTGGGGCCAACGTCCTGACTTTC; CDR3: CASSSSWAGANVLTF
size: .; J: TRBJ2-5; D: .; V: TRBV20-1; DNA: TGCAGCGCCGGGACCCAGTACTTC; CDR3: CSAGTQYF
size: .; J: TRBJ2-7; D: TRBD1; V: TRBV30; DNA: TGTGCCTGGATACACCACCCAAGGGACAGGAGCTCCTACGAGCAGTACTTC; CDR3: CAWIHHPRDRSSYEQYF
size: .; J: TRBJ2-5; D: .; V: TRBV5-6; DNA: TGTGCCAGCAGCCGACCGGCAGGCCTACAAGAGACCCAGTACTTC; CDR3: CASSRPAGLQETQYF
size: .; J: TRBJ2-1; D: .; V: TRBV4-3; DNA: TGCGCCAGCAGCCAGCAGGGGGCGGGAGTTGTCTATGAGCAGTTCTTC; CDR3: CASSQQGAGVVYEQFF
size: .; J: TRBJ1-2; D: TRBD1; V: TRBV15; DNA: TGTGCCACCAGCAGATCGGACAGGCCCTATGGCTACACCTTC; CDR3: CATSRSDRPYGYTF
size: .; J: TRBJ2-3; D: .; V: TRBV30; DNA: TGTGCCTGGACCTTCGGTGCAGATACGCAGTATTTT; CDR3: CAWTFGADTQYF
size: .; J: TRBJ1-1; D: .; V: TRBV30; DNA: TGTGCCTGGAGTGCCCTAGGGAACACTGAAGCTTTCTTT; CDR3: CAWSALGNTEAFF
size: .; J: TRBJ2-5; D: .; V: TRBV27; DNA: TGTGCCAGCAGTTCCCAACAACGGAAGACCCAGTACTTC; CDR3: CASSSQQRKTQYF
size: .; J: TRBJ1-2; D: .; V: TRBV20-1; DNA: TGCAGTGCTCCCATGGAAGCTAACTATGGCTACACCTTC; CDR3: CSAPMEANYGYTF
size: .; J: TRBJ1-1; D: .; V: TRBV5-4; DNA: TGTGCCAGCAGCGCGGGCCCCGGGACTGAAGCTTTCTTT; CDR3: CASSAGPGTEAFF
size: .; J: TRBJ1-6; D: .; V: TRBV15; DNA: TGTGCCACCAGCAGAGATTTAGGGCAGCTGAATTCACCCCTCCACTTT; CDR3: CATSRDLGQLNSPLHF
size: .; J: TRBJ2-3; D: .; V: TRBV27; DNA: TGTGCCAGCAGTTCCCGACTTGTCCCGGGAAACTCGATAAGCACAGATACGCAGTATTTT; CDR3: CASSSRLVPGNSISTDTQYF
size: once; J: TRBJ1-2; D: TRBD1; V: TRBV18; DNA: TGTGCCAGCTCACCCCCGACAGGGAGGTACGCAAACTATGGCTACACCTTC; CDR3: CASSPPTGRYANYGYTF
size: .; J: TRBJ2-1; D: .; V: TRBV4-1; DNA: TGCGCCAGCAGCCCAAAAGGGGGAGACTACTACAATGAGCAGTTCTTC; CDR3: CASSPKGGDYYNEQFF
size: .; J: TRBJ2-1; D: TRBD1; V: TRBV5-4; DNA: TGTGCCAGCAGCCCCCGGACAGGACATGAGCAGTTCTTC; CDR3: CASSPRTGHEQFF
size: once; J: TRBJ1-5; D: .; V: TRBV6-2/TRBV6-3; DNA: TGTGCCAGCAATTCAATAGACAGTCCGAATCAGCCCCAGCATTTT; CDR3: CASNSIDSPNQPQHF
size: .; J: TRBJ2-4; D: .; V: TRBV20-1; DNA: TGCAGTGCTAGGTACCGGACAGACCAAAACATTCAGTACTTC; CDR3: CSARYRTDQNIQYF
size: .; J: TRBJ1-5; D: TRBD1; V: TRBV29-1; DNA: TGCAGCGTCATAGGGACAGACCCAAACCAGCCCCAGCATTTT; CDR3: CSVIGTDPNQPQHF
size: .; J: TRBJ2-1; D: TRBD2; V: TRBV13; DNA: TGTGCCAGCAGCTTACTGGCGGGAGATGACTCCTACAATGAGCAGTTCTTC; CDR3: CASSLLAGDDSYNEQFF
size: .; J: TRBJ2-1; D: .; V: TRBV2; DNA: TGTGCCAGCAGTGGGGGGACACCTTACAATGAGCAGTTCTTC; CDR3: CASSGGTPYNEQFF
size: .; J: TRBJ2-5; D: .; V: TRBV30; DNA: TGTGCCTGGAGTGTCATACTGCAAGAGACCCAGTACTTC; CDR3: CAWSVILQETQYF
size: .; J: TRBJ2-3; D: .; V: TRBV5-1; DNA: TGCGCCAGCAGCCGGGTGGGCACAGATACGCAGTATTTT; CDR3: CASSRVGTDTQYF
size: .; J: TRBJ2-1; D: TRBD2; V: TRBV13; DNA: TGTGCCAGCAGCACCCGACTAGCGCGGAATTACAATGAGCAGTTCTTC; CDR3: CASSTRLARNYNEQFF
size: .; J: TRBJ1-2; D: TRBD1; V: TRBV30; DNA: TGTGCCTGGAGTGTACAGGGGAAACGCAGGACAGGGATCTATGGCTACACCTTC; CDR3: CAWSVQGKRRTGIYGYTF
size: .; J: TRBJ1-2; D: .; V: TRBV7-6; DNA: TGTGCCAGCAGCCAAGGACAGCACTATGGCTACACCTTC; CDR3: CASSQGQHYGYTF
size: .; J: TRBJ2-5; D: .; V: TRBV30; DNA: TGTGCCTGGAGTCCTGGGGAGACCCAGTACTTC; CDR3: CAWSPGETQYF
size: .; J: TRBJ2-2; D: TRBD2; V: TRBV7-3; DNA: TGTGCCAGCAGCCAAAACCGGGGGGTCGGGGAGCTGTTTTTT; CDR3: CASSQNRGVGELFF
size: .; J: TRBJ1-5; D: .; V: TRBV15; DNA: TGTGCCACCAGCAGAGCAGGTGGTCAGCCCCAGCATTTT; CDR3: CATSRAGGQPQHF
size: .; J: TRBJ2-4; D: .; V: TRBV28; DNA: TGTGCCAGCAGTTTAGTGGGGGTTGTGAACATTCAGTACTTC; CDR3: CASSLVGVVNIQYF
size: .; J: TRBJ2-1; D: TRBD2; V: TRBV5-5; DNA: TGTGCCAGCAGCTTGGAAGGCCGGGGGGGTTACAATGAGCAGTTCTTC; CDR3: CASSLEGRGGYNEQFF
size: .; J: TRBJ1-1; D: .; V: TRBV7-9; DNA: TGTGCCAGCAGCTTAGCGGGGAGATCTGAAGCTTTCTTT; CDR3: CASSLAGRSEAFF
size: .; J: TRBJ2-3; D: .; V: TRBV15; DNA: TGTGCCACCAGCAGCTTACCTACAGTGGATACGCAGTATTTT; CDR3: CATSSLPTVDTQYF
size: .; J: TRBJ1-2; D: TRBD1; V: TRBV7-8; DNA: TGTGCCAGCAGCCCGCGGACAGGGGCCAACTATGGCTACACCTTC; CDR3: CASSPRTGANYGYTF
size: .; J: TRBJ1-1; D: .; V: TRBV20-1; DNA: TGCAGTGCTAGTCGGCCCAACACTGAAGCTTTCTTT; CDR3: CSASRPNTEAFF
size: .; J: TRBJ2-1; D: .; V: TRBV29-1; DNA: TGCAGCGTATATACCCCTGACAGATACAATGAGCAGTTCTTC; CDR3: CSVYTPDRYNEQFF
size: few; J: TRBJ2-3; D: .; V: TRBV7-9; DNA: TGTGCCAGCAGCTTAGCGGGATATACGCAGTATTTT; CDR3: CASSLAGYTQYF
size: .; J: TRBJ2-7; D: TRBD2; V: TRBV25-1; DNA: TGTGCCAGCAGTGATGACAGCGGGGCTTCCTACGAGCAGTACTTC; CDR3: CASSDDSGASYEQYF
size: .; J: TRBJ2-5; D: .; V: TRBV30; DNA: TGTGCCTGGAGTACAGGGAAAGAGTTGGGAGAGACCCAGTACTTC; CDR3: CAWSTGKELGETQYF
size: .; J: TRBJ1-1; D: .; V: TRBV12-3/TRBV12-4; DNA: TGTGCCTCATTAGCAGGCGCGAACACTGAAGCTTTCTTT; CDR3: CASLAGANTEAFF